The next 26 T cell receptor beta chains were all read from a single sample in a study of PD-L1 blockade in urothelial cancer. This table comes from immunoSEQ multiplex PCR, and its TCRdb copy is limited to in-frame clones, with some not included. The sample lists 83,000 or so clones, around 78% occurring once. Documented time point: peripheral blood 6 weeks after treatment start. The sample consisted of PBMCs, taken around atezolizumab (anti-PD-L1) treatment. The receptor set was obtained from a man in his 70s with urothelial cancer.

V is TRBV7-3 and J is TRBJ2-3, with D tentatively TRBD2 (7 bases). CDR1 and CDR2 (germline): SGHTA, FQGTGA. This CDR3 has 16 residues. With 6 bases removed from V and 4 bases from J, the gap between germline ends came to 20 bases. The DNA of the CDR3 is TGTGCCAGCAGTCCCGTAGGGGGGGTGAGCTCAGATACGCAGTATTTT. Translating gives CASSPVGGVSSDTQYF.

This clone was detected only a few times. The chain carries TRBV19 and TRBJ1-5; tentative D call: TRBD1 (6 bases). The V end was cut by 5 bases, the J end by 5 bases, with 13 bases between. Germline assignment: CDR1 LNHDA and CDR2 SQIVND (reference sequence). The CDR3 length is 14 residues. The CDR3 nucleotides read TGTGCCAGTAGTGCTACAGGGACCCATCAGCCCCAGCATTTT. It encodes CASSATGTHQPQHF.

The chain recombines TRBV6-5 with TRBJ2-3; D is undetermined. CDR1 MNHEY and CDR2 SVGAGI come from the germline V gene. Trimming left V 2 bases short and J 6 bases short, with 15 bases between. The CDR3 is 15 residues long. CDR3 region: CASSYETHARDTQYF. The CDR3 DNA follows: TGTGCCAGCAGTTACGAAACCCACGCCAGGGATACGCAGTATTTT.

The chain links TRBV19 to TRBJ1-5, with a possible D match to TRBD1 (6 bases). The CDR3 is 15 amino acids. Trimming took 1 base from V and 3 from J, leaving 10 bases between them. CDR1 and CDR2 (germline): LNHDA, SQIVND (reference sequence). The CDR3 sequence: CASSIVGTNNQPQHF. CDR3 bases: TGTGCCAGTAGTATAGTTGGGACAAACAATCAGCCCCAGCATTTT.

This CDR3 is CASSNWTGYNQPQHF. CDR3 nucleotide sequence: TGTGCCAGCAGCAATTGGACAGGCTACAATCAGCCCCAGCATTTT. This rearrangement joins TRBV21-1 to TRBJ1-5; TRBD1 is the table's D call and was not checked against the DNA. TRBV21-1 is a known pseudogene. This CDR3 comprises 15 residues.

The chain joins TRBV6-5 to TRBJ1-2; 7 bases agree with TRBD1. The CDR3 sequence is 12 residues long. Trimming cost V 2 bases and J 9 bases; bases outside gene matches: 3. From germline, CDR1 is MNHEY and CDR2 SVGAGI. For the CDR3, the DNA is TGTGCCAGCAGTTACCCAGGGGGTAGCTACACCTTC. This gives the protein CASSYPGGSYTF.

This rearrangement joins TRBV2 to TRBJ1-5, with TRBD1 matching over 9 bases. In germline, CDR1 is SNHLY, CDR2 FYNNEI. CDR3 size: 14 residues. V was pared by 5 bases and J by 6 bases, with 5 bases of the junction left unmatched. CDR3 protein: CASSWTGDAQPQHF. The CDR3, as DNA: TGTGCCAGCAGTTGGACAGGGGACGCTCAGCCCCAGCATTTT.

The gene calls are TRBV19 and TRBJ2-1, with D perhaps matching TRBD2 (6 bases). The CDR3 totals 15 residues. CDR1 and CDR2 from the germline V gene are LNHDA and SQIVND (reference sequence). Trimming took off 7 bases at V and 1 base at J, with 14 bases between the two ends. DNA of the CDR3: TGTGCCAGTAATGAGGCCGGGAGTTCCTACAATGAGCAGTTCTTC. It is translated as CASNEAGSSYNEQFF.

The rearrangement joins TRBV7-2 to TRBJ2-7; D is unresolved. The CDR3 is made up of 15 amino acids. Germline-derived CDR1 and CDR2 are SGHTA and FQGNSA. V dropped 0 bases and J dropped 0 bases, with 9 bases sitting between them. For the CDR3, the DNA is TGTGCCAGCAGCTTAGCACTGGTTGGCTCCTACGAGCAGTACTTC. Translated, it gives CASSLALVGSYEQYF.

V gene TRBV5-1 combines with J gene TRBJ1-4; the match to TRBD1 covers 7 bases. Germline trimming cut 2 bases from V and 5 bases from J; bases unmatched to any gene: 3. The CDR3 totals 14 residues. The germline CDR1 and CDR2 sequences are SGHRS and YFSETQ. The CDR3 is CASSLGGSNEKLFF. CDR3 DNA: TGCGCCAGCAGCTTAGGGGGCTCCAATGAAAAACTGTTTTTT. Full variable domain (rest looked up from reference TRBV5-1 and TRBJ1-4): KAGVTQTPRYLIKTRGQQVTLSCSPISGHRSVSWYQQTPGQGLQFLFEYFSETQRNKGNFPGRFSGRQFSNSRSEMNVSTLELGDSALYLCASSLGGSNEKLFFGSGTQLSVL.

The rearrangement joins TRBV4-2 to TRBJ2-1, with 14 bases matching TRBD2. Germline V gene data show CDR1 as LGHNA and CDR2 as YNFKEQ. The CDR3 spans 16 residues. The trim removed 3 bases at V and 6 bases at J, leaving 4 bases unmatched. CDR3 sequence: CASSHGTSGRFNEQFF. CDR3 nucleotides: TGTGCCAGCAGCCATGGGACTAGCGGGAGATTCAATGAGCAGTTCTTC.

J is TRBJ1-2 and V is TRBV6-6, with D unclear. Germline V gene sequence: CDR1 MNHNY, CDR2 SVGAGI (reference sequence). This CDR3 comprises 13 residues. Trimming took off 6 bases at V and 7 bases at J, with 15 bases between the two ends. The CDR3 DNA reads as TGTGCCAGCAGCCAGGAGGCAACTAGTGGCTACACCTTC. It encodes CASSQEATSGYTF.

CDR3 loop: CASSARPDSEAFF. The CDR3 coding sequence is TGTGCCAGCAGTGCCCGACCAGACAGTGAAGCTTTCTTT. The V gene is TRBV2, the J gene TRBJ1-1, with TRBD1 as a possible D gene (5 bases). The CDR3 is 13 residues long. Germline CDR1 SNHLY, CDR2 FYNNEI. Trimming stripped 4 bases from V and 7 bases from J, with 13 bases between.

The J gene is TRBJ1-3, the V gene TRBV19; D ambiguous. The CDR3 contains 14 residues. V dropped 3 bases and J dropped 0 bases, with 6 bases sitting between them. Germline CDR1 and CDR2: LNHDA and SQIVND (reference sequence). CDR3 nucleotides: TGTGCCAGTAGTATGTCCAGCTCTGGAAACACCATATATTTT. This sequence encodes CASSMSSSGNTIYF.

The chain combines TRBV2 with TRBJ1-1; 8 bases line up with TRBD1. V lost 3 bases, J lost 4 bases, and 4 bases stayed unmatched. The CDR3 is made up of 14 amino acids. Germline V gene lookup returns CDR1 SNHLY and CDR2 FYNNEI. The CDR3 sequence: CASSEDRAGTEAFF. CDR3 nucleotide sequence: TGTGCCAGCAGTGAGGACAGGGCCGGCACTGAAGCTTTCTTT. Complete variable domain (other parts from reference TRBV2 and TRBJ1-1): EPEVTQTPSHQVTQMGQEVILRCVPISNHLYFYWYRQILGQKVEFLVSFYNNEISEKSEIFDDQFSVERPDGSNFTLKIRSTKLEDSAMYFCASSEDRAGTEAFFGQGTRLTVV.

The chain has TRBV5-4 and TRBJ2-5; maybe TRBD1 (5 bases). Germline CDR1 SGHNT, CDR2 YYREEE (reference sequence). The CDR3 has 11 amino acids. The V end was cut by 3 bases, the J end by 10 bases, with 10 bases between. As DNA, the CDR3 is TGTGCCAGCAGCTGGGGCTGGATCCAGTACTTC. Amino acid sequence: CASSWGWIQYF.

J is TRBJ2-7 and V is TRBV11-3; possible D gene TRBD2, 6 bases. The CDR3 has 12 amino acids. V shed 7 bases and J shed 3 bases, with 10 bases lying between them. Germline loops: CDR1 SGHNT, CDR2 YENEEA. The chain's CDR3 is CASKSGVYEQYF. The CDR3 coding sequence is TGTGCCAGCAAGTCGGGGGTCTACGAGCAGTACTTC.

In its sample, this clone was seen once. The chain recombines TRBV2 with TRBJ1-2, with 7 bases aligning to TRBD1. Germline V CDR1 and CDR2: SNHLY, FYNNEI. The trim removed 5 bases at V and 4 bases at J, leaving 4 bases unmatched. CDR3 length: 13 amino acids. CDR3 region: CASSQQGSYGYTF. The CDR3 DNA follows: TGTGCCAGCAGTCAACAGGGGAGCTATGGCTACACCTTC.

DNA of the CDR3: TGTGCCAGCAGCCTTAGGGGTGGAATAGATAACTCCTACAATGAGCAGTTCTTC. The encoded protein is CASSLRGGIDNSYNEQFF. This chain joins TRBV7-8 and TRBJ2-1, with D perhaps matching TRBD1 (5 bases). V was cut by 5 bases and J by 0 bases, with 20 bases left in between. CDR1 is SGHVS, CDR2 FQNEAQ, per germline. The CDR3 is 18 amino acids.

The chain has TRBV27 and TRBJ1-3, with 8 bases lining up with TRBD1. There are 14 residues in the CDR3. V lost 8 bases and J lost 2; bases outside the gene matches: 5. Germline CDR1 and CDR2: MNHEY and SMNVEV (reference sequence). The CDR3 loop reads CASGRGQAGNTIYF. CDR3 in DNA: TGTGCCAGCGGCAGGGGGCAGGCTGGAAACACCATATATTTT.

This chain connects TRBV27 to TRBJ2-5; D may be TRBD1 (5 bases). The CDR3 totals 15 residues. V lost 4 bases and J lost 0, with 12 bases in between. Germline values: CDR1 MNHEY, CDR2 SMNVEV (reference sequence). CDR3 DNA: TGTGCCAGCAGTTCACTGACAGATAACCAAGAGACCCAGTACTTC. It yields the protein CASSSLTDNQETQYF.

The V call is TRBV6-5, the J call TRBJ1-4; tentatively, D is TRBD1 (5 bases). CDR1 and CDR2 (germline): MNHEY, SVGAGI. CDR3 length: 15 residues. The germline V and J ends were trimmed by 5 bases and 4 bases, with 14 bases remaining between them. For the CDR3, the DNA is TGTGCCAGCAGTCAAGATGGGGCGTTTAATGAAAAACTGTTTTTT. Its protein product is CASSQDGAFNEKLFF.

The rearrangement links TRBV19 to TRBJ2-1; D is uncertain. Trimming stripped 4 bases from V and 1 base from J, with 8 bases between. This CDR3 has 14 amino acids. Germline values: CDR1 LNHDA, CDR2 SQIVND (reference sequence). CDR3 sequence (DNA): TGTGCCAGTAGTAGCGGAATTTCCTACAATGAGCAGTTCTTC. This gives the protein CASSSGISYNEQFF.

The V and J genes are TRBV4-1 and TRBJ2-3; 10 nucleotides align to TRBD2. This CDR3 has 16 residues. The germline gives CDR1 MGHRA, CDR2 YSYEKL. After removal of 0 bases from V and 6 bases from J, the junction contained 6 bases not matched to a gene. The CDR3 loop reads CASSQDIAGGGDTQYF. The CDR3 nucleotides are TGCGCCAGCAGCCAAGACATAGCGGGAGGCGGGGATACGCAGTATTTT.

The chain recombines TRBV4-2 with TRBJ2-7, with TRBD2 matching 7 bases. Germline values: CDR1 LGHNA, CDR2 YNFKEQ. The CDR3 totals 14 residues. The junction had 2 bases not matched to a gene; V was cut back by 1 base and J by 2 bases. CDR3 protein: CASSQVGGTYEQYF. CDR3 nucleotide sequence: TGTGCCAGCAGCCAAGTCGGGGGGACCTACGAGCAGTACTTC.

The chain carries TRBV4-3 and TRBJ2-5; TRBD2 matches 13 bases. The end of the DNA is better explained by TRBJ2-7, so the J call may be wrong. The V gene's germline CDR1 is LGHNA and CDR2 YSLEER. The CDR3 contains 18 residues. The CDR3 nucleotides read TGCGCCAGCAGCCAAGCTGTCCCTGGGACTAGCGGGGCCTACGAGCAGTACTTC. Protein sequence: CASSQAVPGTSGAYEQYF.